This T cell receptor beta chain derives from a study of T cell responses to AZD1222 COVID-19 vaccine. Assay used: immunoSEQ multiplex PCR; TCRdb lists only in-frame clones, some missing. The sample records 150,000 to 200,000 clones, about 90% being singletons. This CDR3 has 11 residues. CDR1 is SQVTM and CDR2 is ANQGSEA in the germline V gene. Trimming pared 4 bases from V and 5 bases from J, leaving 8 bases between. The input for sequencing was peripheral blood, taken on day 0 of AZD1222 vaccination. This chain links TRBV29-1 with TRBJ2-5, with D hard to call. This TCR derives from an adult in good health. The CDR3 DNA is TGCAGCGTTGTTGGTGGGGAGACCCAGTACTTC. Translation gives CSVVGGETQYF.